The next 4 T cell receptor beta chains were all read from a single sample in a study of OX40 agonist ivuxolimab in advanced cancers. Clones were sequenced by immunoSEQ multiplex PCR, and TCRdb holds only the in-frame ones, with some missing. Of tens of thousands of clones in the sample, about nine tenths were seen once. The starting material was CD4+ or CD8+ T cells sorted from blood, obtained in a trial of the OX40 agonist ivuxolimab. These TCRs come from an adult with an advanced solid tumor such as melanoma, head and neck, liver or kidney cancer.

The rearrangement links TRBV11-2 to TRBJ2-7; 12 bases are shared with TRBD2. Per the germline V gene, CDR1 is SGHAT and CDR2 is FQNNGV. V was clipped by 4 bases and J by 3 bases; unmatched bases: 13. This CDR3 has 18 amino acids. As DNA, the CDR3 is TGTGCCAGCAGCTATAACTTACTAGCGGGAGGTAAAAGCTACGAGCAGTACTTC. It is translated as CASSYNLLAGGKSYEQYF.

This sequence joins TRBV27 and TRBJ1-5; D possibly corresponds to TRBD1 (6 bases). The CDR3 spans 14 residues. With 3 bases removed from V and 5 bases from J, the gap between germline ends came to 11 bases. Germline V gene data show CDR1 as MNHEY and CDR2 as SMNVEV (reference sequence). CDR3 bases: TGTGCCAGCAGTTTGGACAGTCGATATCAGCCCCAGCATTTT. This sequence encodes CASSLDSRYQPQHF.

With respect to this clone: One end of the junction does not line up with germline, which may come from a read error. V usage is TRBV19 and J usage is TRBJ2-1; D gene uncertain. The CDR3 extends over 13 amino acids. The germline V gene has CDR1 LNHDA and CDR2 SQIVND (reference sequence). DNA of the CDR3: TGTGCCAGCAGTAATCACCGTTACAATGAGCAGTTCTTC. It translates to CASSNHRYNEQFF. The variable domain in full, with the rest retrieved from reference TRBV19 and TRBJ2-1, is DGGITQSPKYLFRKEGQNVTLSCEQNLNHDAMYWYRQDPGQGLRLIYYSQIVNDFQKGDIAEGYSVSREKKESFPLTVTSAQKNPTAFYLCASSNHRYNEQFFGPGTRLTVL.

This chain links TRBV9 with TRBJ2-1, with 8 bases identical to TRBD2. The ends lost 4 bases at V and 0 bases at J; junction bases unmatched: 6. This CDR3 has 16 amino acids. Germline V lookup: CDR1 SGDLS, CDR2 YYNGEE. This CDR3 is CASSPPGGSSYNEQFF. Written as DNA, the CDR3 is TGTGCCAGCAGCCCCCCGGGAGGGAGCTCCTACAATGAGCAGTTCTTC.